This T cell receptor (beta chain) was recovered during a study of cytomegalovirus exposure and HLA in healthy donors. General study points: Reportedly, diagnosis of cytomegalovirus status by the classifier showed high specificity and sensitivity. Subsequent analysis revealed that first-cohort TCR clusters tended to co-occur in the 120 validation repertoires. CMV antigen specificity of three CMV-associated chains was confirmed in vitro. Most TCR sequences proved rare, with some public TCRs found in many donors.

The method was immunoSEQ multiplex PCR; TCRdb's version includes in-frame clones alone and lacks a portion of them. This table holds 110,000 or so clones, roughly 88% found once. About this clone: Its target is unknown.

CDR1 MGHRA and CDR2 YSYEKL come from the germline V gene. With 0 bases removed from V and 3 bases from J, the gap between germline ends came to 21 bases. The CDR3 contains 18 residues. This sequence joins TRBV4-1 and TRBJ2-7, with D possibly TRBD1 on 6 matching bases. What was sequenced was PBMCs. The receptor was isolated from a woman under 30 in good health and CMV-seronegative. The CDR3 protein is CASSQEGTLGGRFYEQYF. The CDR3 DNA sequence: TGCGCCAGCAGCCAAGAGGGGACCCTAGGGGGACGATTCTACGAGCAGTACTTC.